This T cell receptor (beta chain) comes out of a study of Graves' ophthalmopathy and Graves' hyperthyroidism. Germline CDR1 and CDR2: DFQATT and SNEGSKA (reference sequence). V lost 0 bases and J lost 4, with 6 bases in between. CDR3 size: 12 residues. Regarding the study as a whole: Clonotypes were expanded in thyroid at above 0.001 frequency, and most also appeared in blood.

RNA transcripts were the template, and TCR beta CDR3 regions were amplified from them. Second-round multiplex PCR came after a first-round RT-PCR that employed HTBI primers. One entry per CDR3 protein, called by TCRdb with MiXCR from the multiplex PCR reads. The sample lists 210,000 or so distinct CDR3 sequences, just under 30% seen once, with over 7.5% in the top ten. Worth noting for this clonotype: Its antigen is still unknown.

The receptor was derived from a man over 45 with Graves' ophthalmopathy. Sequencing was performed on peripheral blood. This chain uses TRBV20-1 with TRBJ1-2; D unclear. CDR3 protein: CSARERFYGYTF. CDR3 bases: TGCAGTGCTAGAGAGCGGTTCTATGGCTACACCTTC.